The 5 T cell receptor beta chains below were found in one sample sequenced in a study of blood T cell repertoires in COVID-19. The assay was immunoSEQ multiplex PCR, and TCRdb's table has in-frame clones only and misses some. The sample records about 130,000 clones, more than 90% being singletons. The sample taken for sequencing was peripheral blood. The receptor set was obtained from a man aged 55 to 70 with COVID-19, enrolled during active disease.

In its sample, this clone was seen once. The V gene is TRBV28, the J gene TRBJ2-1; 11 bases map to TRBD2. Germline V gives CDR1 MDHEN, CDR2 SYDVKM. The CDR3 is made up of 16 amino acids. V shed 11 bases, J shed 5 bases, and the junction held 14 bases outside the gene matches. The CDR3: CASGGSGRDWHNEQFF. The CDR3 DNA is TGTGCCTCTGGGGGTAGCGGGAGGGATTGGCACAATGAGCAGTTCTTC.

J is TRBJ2-3 and V is TRBV7-2; TRBD2 matches 8 bases. Unmatched junction bases numbered 9, after V lost 8 bases and J lost 5 bases. The germline CDR1 and CDR2 sequences are SGHTA and FQGNSA. This CDR3 has 14 residues. As DNA, the CDR3 is TGTGCCAGCGCCGTGGCGGGAGGCGTAGATACGCAGTATTTT. Protein product: CASAVAGGVDTQYF.

In this sample, this clone turned up a few times. The chain employs TRBV7-9 and TRBJ1-3; D is undetermined. The ends were cut back, 2 bases at V and 4 bases at J, with 21 bases in the middle. Germline-derived CDR1 and CDR2 are SEHNR and FQNEAQ (reference sequence). The CDR3 is 18 residues long. The CDR3 here is CASSLKPSHPFFGNTIYF. In DNA, the CDR3 is TGTGCCAGCAGCTTAAAGCCGAGTCACCCCTTTTTCGGAAACACCATATATTTT.

This rearrangement joins TRBV2 to TRBJ2-7, with 9 bases that match TRBD2. Germline CDR1 is SNHLY and CDR2 is FYNNEI. V gave up 6 bases and J gave up 0 bases; unmatched junction bases: 6. The CDR3 sequence is 15 residues long. CDR3 nucleotides: TGTGCCAGCAGGAGGGCTAGCGGGAACTCCTACGAGCAGTACTTC. Protein: CASRRASGNSYEQYF.

The V call is TRBV11-3, the J call TRBJ1-2; D not resolved. The CDR3 totals 13 residues. Trimming shortened V by 0 bases and J by 4 bases, and 6 bases separated the two germline ends. From germline, CDR1 is SGHNT and CDR2 YENEEA. The CDR3: CASSLDPIYGYTF. CDR3 nucleotide sequence: TGTGCCAGCAGCTTAGATCCCATCTATGGCTACACCTTC.